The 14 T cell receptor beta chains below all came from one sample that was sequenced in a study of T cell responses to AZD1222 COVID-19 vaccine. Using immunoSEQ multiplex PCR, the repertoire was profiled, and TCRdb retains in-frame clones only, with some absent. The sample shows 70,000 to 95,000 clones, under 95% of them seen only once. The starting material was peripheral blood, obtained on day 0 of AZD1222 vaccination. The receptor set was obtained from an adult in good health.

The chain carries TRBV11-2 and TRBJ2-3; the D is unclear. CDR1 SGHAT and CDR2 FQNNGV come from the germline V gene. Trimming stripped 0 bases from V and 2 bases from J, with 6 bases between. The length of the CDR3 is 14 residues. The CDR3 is CASSLDIATDTQYF. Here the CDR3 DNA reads TGTGCCAGCAGCTTAGATATCGCCACAGATACGCAGTATTTT.

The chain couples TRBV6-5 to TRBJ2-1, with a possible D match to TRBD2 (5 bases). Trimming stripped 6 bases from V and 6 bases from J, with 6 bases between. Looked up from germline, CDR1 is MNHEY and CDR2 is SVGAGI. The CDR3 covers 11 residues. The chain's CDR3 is CASSRGNEQFF. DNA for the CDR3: TGTGCCAGCAGCCGGGGCAATGAGCAGTTCTTC.

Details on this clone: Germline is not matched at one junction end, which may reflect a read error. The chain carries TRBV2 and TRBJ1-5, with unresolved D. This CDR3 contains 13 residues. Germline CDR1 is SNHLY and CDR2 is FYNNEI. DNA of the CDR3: TGTGCCAGCAGTGATCCGGGGAACAGTCCTCACTTTTTT. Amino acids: CASSDPGNSPHFF.

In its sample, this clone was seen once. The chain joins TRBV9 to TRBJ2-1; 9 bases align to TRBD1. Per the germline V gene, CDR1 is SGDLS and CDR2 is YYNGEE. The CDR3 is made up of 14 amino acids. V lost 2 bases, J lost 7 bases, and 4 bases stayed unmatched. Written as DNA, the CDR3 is TGTGCCAGCAGCGTGGGACAGGGTCCGAATGAGCAGTTCTTC. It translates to CASSVGQGPNEQFF.

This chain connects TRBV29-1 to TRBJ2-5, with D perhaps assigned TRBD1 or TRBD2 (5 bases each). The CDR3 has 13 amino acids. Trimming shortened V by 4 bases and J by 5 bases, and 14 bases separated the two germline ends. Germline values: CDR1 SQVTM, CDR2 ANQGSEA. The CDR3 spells CSVGGDPRETQYF. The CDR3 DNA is TGCAGCGTTGGAGGGGATCCGAGGGAGACCCAGTACTTC.

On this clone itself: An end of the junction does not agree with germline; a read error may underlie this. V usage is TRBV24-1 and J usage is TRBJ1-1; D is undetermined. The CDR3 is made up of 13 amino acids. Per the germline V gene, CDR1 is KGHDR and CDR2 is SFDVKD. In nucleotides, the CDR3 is TGTGCCACCACTGATGGAGTTAACACTGAAGCTTTCTTT. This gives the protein CATTDGVNTEAFF.

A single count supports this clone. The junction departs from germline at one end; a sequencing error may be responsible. In nucleotides, the CDR3 is TGTGCCAGTAGCGACAGGGCGGACACCCGGGAGCTGTTTTTT. The encoded protein is CASSDRADTRELFF. The V call is TRBV19, the J call TRBJ2-2; 7 positions agree with TRBD1. The germline V gene has CDR1 LNHDA and CDR2 SQIVND (reference sequence). The CDR3 extends over 14 amino acids.

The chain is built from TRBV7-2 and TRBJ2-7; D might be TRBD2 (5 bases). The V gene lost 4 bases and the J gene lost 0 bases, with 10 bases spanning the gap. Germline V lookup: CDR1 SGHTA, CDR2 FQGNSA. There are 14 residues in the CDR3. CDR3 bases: TGTGCCAGCAGCTCCGGACTCGTCTCCTACGAGCAGTACTTC. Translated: CASSSGLVSYEQYF.

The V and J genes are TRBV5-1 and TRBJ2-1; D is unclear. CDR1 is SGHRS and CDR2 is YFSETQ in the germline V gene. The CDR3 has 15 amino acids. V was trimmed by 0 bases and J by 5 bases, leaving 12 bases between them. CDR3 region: CASSLARVSDNEQFF. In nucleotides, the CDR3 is TGCGCCAGCAGCTTGGCTCGGGTTTCCGACAATGAGCAGTTCTTC.

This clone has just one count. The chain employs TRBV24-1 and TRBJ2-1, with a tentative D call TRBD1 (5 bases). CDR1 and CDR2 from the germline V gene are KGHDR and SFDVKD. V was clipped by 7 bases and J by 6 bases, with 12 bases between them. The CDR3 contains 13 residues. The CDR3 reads CATRDTGSNEQFF. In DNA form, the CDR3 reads TGTGCCACCAGGGATACAGGTAGCAATGAGCAGTTCTTC.

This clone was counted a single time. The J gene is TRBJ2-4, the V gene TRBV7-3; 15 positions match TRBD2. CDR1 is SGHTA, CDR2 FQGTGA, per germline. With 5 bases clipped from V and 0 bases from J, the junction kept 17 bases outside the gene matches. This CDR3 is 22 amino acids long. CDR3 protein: CASSPRLRTSGGAGVAKNIQYF. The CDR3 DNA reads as TGTGCCAGCAGCCCCAGGCTTCGGACTAGCGGGGGGGCCGGGGTAGCCAAAAACATTCAGTACTTC.

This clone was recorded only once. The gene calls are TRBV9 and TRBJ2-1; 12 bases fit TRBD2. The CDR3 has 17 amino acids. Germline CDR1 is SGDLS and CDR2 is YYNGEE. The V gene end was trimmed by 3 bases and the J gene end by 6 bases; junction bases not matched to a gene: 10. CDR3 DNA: TGTGCCAGCAGCGGAGCCACCCTAGCGGGGGGGCCCAATGAGCAGTTCTTC. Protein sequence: CASSGATLAGGPNEQFF.

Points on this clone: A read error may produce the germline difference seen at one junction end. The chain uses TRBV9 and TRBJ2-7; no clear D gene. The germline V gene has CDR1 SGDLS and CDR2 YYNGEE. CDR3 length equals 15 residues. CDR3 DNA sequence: TGTGCCAGCAGCGTAGGGACCACCCTCTCCCACGAGCAGTACTTC. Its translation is CASSVGTTLSHEQYF.

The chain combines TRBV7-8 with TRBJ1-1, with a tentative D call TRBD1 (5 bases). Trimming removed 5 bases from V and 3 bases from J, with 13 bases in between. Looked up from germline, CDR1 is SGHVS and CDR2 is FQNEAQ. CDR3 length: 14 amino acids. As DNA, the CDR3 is TGTGCCAGCAGCAAACAGACAGTTCACACTGAAGCTTTCTTT. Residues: CASSKQTVHTEAFF.